This T cell receptor (beta chain) was retrieved from a study of response to subunit inactivated influenza vaccine. Notes on the study in general: Authors suggested each seasonal influenza vaccination recruits few new T cells.

Germline values: CDR1 MNHEY, CDR2 SVGAGI. The V and J ends lost 0 bases and 7 bases respectively, with 13 bases between them. This CDR3 is built from 16 residues. MiXCR was run by TCRdb on the RT-PCR reads, yielding one entry per CDR3 protein. The table lists 450,000 to 600,000 distinct CDR3 sequences, about 15% of them singletons. This clonotype was detected a few times. The antigen remains undetermined. This receptor was identified in a man aged 50-75 years who received an inactivated influenza vaccine. Sequencing was performed on CD4+ T cells sorted from PBMCs, taken around 25 months after vaccination. This chain connects TRBV6-5 to TRBJ1-6; D possibly corresponds to TRBD1 (5 bases). For the CDR3, the DNA is TGTGCCAGCAGTTACTCGGTGGGGACGGGGAATTCACCCCTCCACTTT. Translation gives CASSYSVGTGNSPLHF.